This TCR beta chain appears in the sequencing data of a study of STAT5B mutations in CD4+ large granular lymphocyte leukemia. Study-level results: Top patient clones used TRBV06 genes more often: 8/27 versus 2/35 in controls.

The survey-level immunoSEQ assay was used. The repertoire was sequenced with immunoSEQ multiplex PCR; TCRdb's copy has only in-frame clones and lacks some. The data show about 32,000 clones, less than 80% seen once. Concerning this clone itself: No antigen is known for it.

The CDR3 covers 13 residues. Germline assignment: CDR1 MDHEN and CDR2 SYDVKM. Trimming removed 8 bases from V and 8 bases from J, with 18 bases in between. The receptor was isolated from a human donor in good health. The chain recombines TRBV28 with TRBJ1-2; no clear D. Source material: CD4+ T cells from blood buffy coats. Here the CDR3 reads CASSVSGVYGYTF. The CDR3 DNA reads as TGTGCCAGCTCAGTTAGCGGGGTTTACGGCTACACCTTC.